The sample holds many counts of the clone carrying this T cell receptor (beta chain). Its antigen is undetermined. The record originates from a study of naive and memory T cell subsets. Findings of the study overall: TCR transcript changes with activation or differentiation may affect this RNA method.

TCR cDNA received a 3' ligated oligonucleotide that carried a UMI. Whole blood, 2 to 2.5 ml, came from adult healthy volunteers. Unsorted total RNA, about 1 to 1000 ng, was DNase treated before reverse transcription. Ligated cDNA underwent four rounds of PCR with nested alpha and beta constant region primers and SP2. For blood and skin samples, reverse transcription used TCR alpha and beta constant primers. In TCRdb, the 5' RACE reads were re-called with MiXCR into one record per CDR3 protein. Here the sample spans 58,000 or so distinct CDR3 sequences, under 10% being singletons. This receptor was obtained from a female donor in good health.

CDR3 in amino acids: CASSGWEMNTEAFF. The CDR3 DNA reads TGTGCCAGCAGCGGTTGGGAGATGAACACTGAAGCTTTCTTT. This chain connects TRBV3-1 to TRBJ1-1; D call uncertain. The germline V and J ends were trimmed by 5 bases and 0 bases, with 10 bases remaining between them. In germline, CDR1 is LGHDT, CDR2 YNNKEL (reference sequence). The length of the CDR3 is 14 residues.